This is a list of T cell receptor beta chains from one sample in a study of cytomegalovirus exposure and HLA in healthy donors. Here immunoSEQ multiplex PCR was the method, and the copy in TCRdb shows in-frame clones only, minus some. The sample has 200,000 to 250,000 clones; about nine tenths are singletons. The specimen was PBMCs. Every receptor here comes from a woman aged 18-29 years in good health and CMV-seropositive. Both conserved end residues are part of each CDR3. A D gene is named only where the DNA matches it firmly. Clone size appears in some rows only: once, few, many, or a class for an expanded clone.

>-|TRBJ2-4|18|TRBV27|TRBD2
CASSPRTSGILAKNIQYF
TGTGCCAGCAGTCCCCGGACTAGCGGGATTTTAGCCAAAAACATTCAGTACTTC
>-|TRBJ1-1|14|TRBV27|-
CASSLWESGTEAFF
TGTGCCAGCAGTTTATGGGAGTCTGGCACTGAAGCTTTCTTT
>few|TRBJ2-2|16|TRBV28|TRBD2
CASSPRTSGRTGELFF
TGTGCCAGCAGTCCCCGGACTAGCGGGAGAACCGGGGAGCTGTTTTTT
>once|TRBJ2-7|16|TRBV19|TRBD2
CASSKGLAGVVYEQYF
TGTGCCAGTAGTAAGGGACTAGCGGGAGTGGTCTACGAGCAGTACTTC
>-|TRBJ1-1|13|TRBV28|-
CASSTTGITEAFF
TGTGCCAGCAGTACCACAGGGATCACTGAAGCTTTCTTT
>once|TRBJ2-7|15|TRBV18|TRBD2
CASSPPAAGGYEQYF
TGTGCCAGCTCACCACCTGCCGCGGGAGGTTACGAGCAGTACTTC
>-|TRBJ2-3|17|TRBV5-6|TRBD2
CASSPGLAGGLGDTQYF
TGTGCCAGCAGCCCGGGACTAGCGGGAGGGCTGGGAGATACGCAGTATTTT
>-|TRBJ2-5|16|TRBV28|-
CASSLGGDTIQETQYF
TGTGCCAGCAGTCTAGGTGGGGACACCATCCAAGAGACCCAGTACTTC
>-|TRBJ2-5|15|TRBV9|TRBD2
CASSFGLAGKETQYF
TGTGCCAGCAGCTTCGGACTAGCGGGGAAAGAGACCCAGTACTTC
>few|TRBJ1-5|15|TRBV7-9|TRBD1
CASSSDRDSNQPQHF
TGTGCCAGCAGCTCCGACAGGGATAGCAATCAGCCCCAGCATTTT
>once|TRBJ2-7|16|TRBV2|-
CASWYPERVDSYEQYF
TGTGCCAGCTGGTACCCCGAGCGGGTGGACTCCTACGAGCAGTACTTC